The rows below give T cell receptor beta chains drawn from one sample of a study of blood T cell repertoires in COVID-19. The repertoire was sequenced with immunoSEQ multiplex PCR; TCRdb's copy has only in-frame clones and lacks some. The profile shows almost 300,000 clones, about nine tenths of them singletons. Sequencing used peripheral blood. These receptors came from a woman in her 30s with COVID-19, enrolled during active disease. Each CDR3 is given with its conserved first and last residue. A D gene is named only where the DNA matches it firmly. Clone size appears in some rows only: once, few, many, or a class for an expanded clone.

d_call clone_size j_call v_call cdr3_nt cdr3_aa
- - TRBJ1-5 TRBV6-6 TGTGCCAGCAGTTGGGGGAGGGGAGTTCAGCCCCAGCATTTT CASSWGRGVQPQHF
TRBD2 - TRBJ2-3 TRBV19 TGTGCCAGCCTTTCCGGGACTAAGAGCACAGATATGCAGTATTTT CASLSGTKSTDMQYF
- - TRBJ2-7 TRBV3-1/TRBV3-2 TGTGCCAGCAGCCAAACAGGGCTGCAGTACTTC CASSQTGLQYF
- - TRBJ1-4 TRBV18 TGTGCCAGCTCCAGCAACGGGGCTAATGAAAAACTGTTTTTT CASSSNGANEKLFF
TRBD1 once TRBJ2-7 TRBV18 TGTGCCAGCTCACCGGCCCCACTAGGACAGGAGAGCTCCTACGAGCAGTACTTC CASSPAPLGQESSYEQYF
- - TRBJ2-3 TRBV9 TGTGCCAGCAGCCCCTACGGCGGGGGCACAGATACGCAGTATTTT CASSPYGGGTDTQYF
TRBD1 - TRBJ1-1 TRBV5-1 TGCGCCAGCAGCTTGGGGGACAGGGGGGCCGAAGCTTTCTTT CASSLGDRGAEAFF
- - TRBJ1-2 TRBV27 TGTGCCAGCAGTTTGCAGGGGAACTATGGCTACACCTTC CASSLQGNYGYTF
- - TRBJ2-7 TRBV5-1 TGCGCCAGCAGCTTCTCGACGGGCTACGAGCAGTACTTC CASSFSTGYEQYF
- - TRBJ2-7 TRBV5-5 TGTGCCAGCAGCCAGGACTACGAGCAGTACTTC CASSQDYEQYF
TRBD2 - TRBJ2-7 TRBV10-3 TGTGCCATCAGTGAGTCACCTAGCGGGGGGTACGAGCAGTACTTC CAISESPSGGYEQYF
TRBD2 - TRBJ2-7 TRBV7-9 TGTGCCAGCAGCTTAGCCCTAGGACTAGCGGGGGGGCACGAGCAGTACTTC CASSLALGLAGGHEQYF
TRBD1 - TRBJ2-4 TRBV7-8 TGTGCCAGCAGCCCCCGGGACAGGCAAAACATTCAGTACTTC CASSPRDRQNIQYF
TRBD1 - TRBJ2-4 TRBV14 TGTGCCAGCAGCTACGGACAGGGGGCTTTACTTGTCCCCCCCCCGGCCAAAAACATTCAGTACTTC CASSYGQGALLVPPPAKNIQYF
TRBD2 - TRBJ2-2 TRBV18 TGTGCCAGCTCACCCCCGGGACTAGCGGGGTCTCTGCGGACCGGGGAGCTGTTTTTT CASSPPGLAGSLRTGELFF
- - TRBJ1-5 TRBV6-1 TGTGCCAGCAGGTCGGGACAATACAATCAGCCCCAGCATTTT CASRSGQYNQPQHF
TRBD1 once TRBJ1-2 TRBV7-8 TGTGCCAGCAGCCCCACAGGGGTTACCTATGGCTACACCTTC CASSPTGVTYGYTF
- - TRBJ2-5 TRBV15 TGTGCCACCAGCGGTTGGACGGGGAAGAAGACCCAGTACTTC CATSGWTGKKTQYF
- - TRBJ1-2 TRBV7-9 TGTGCCAGCAGCCACTCCCCAGGGGCAGACCTCCATGGCTACACCTTC CASSHSPGADLHGYTF
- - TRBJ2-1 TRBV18 TGTGCCAGCCCGGGGGGGACAGACAATGAGCAGTTCTTC CASPGGTDNEQFF
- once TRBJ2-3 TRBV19 TGTGCCTGCGGGCTGGTGGGTTCCACAGATACGCAGTATTTT CACGLVGSTDTQYF
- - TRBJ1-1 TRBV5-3 TGTGCCAGAAGCTACTCGACAGACACTGAAGCTTTCTTT CARSYSTDTEAFF
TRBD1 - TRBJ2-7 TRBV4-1 TGCGCCAGCAGCCTTCTTGACAGGGGGGAATCCTACGAGCAGTACTTC CASSLLDRGESYEQYF
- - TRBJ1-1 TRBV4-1 TGCGCCAGCAGCTACTTGACAGGGAACACTGAAGCTTTCTTT CASSYLTGNTEAFF
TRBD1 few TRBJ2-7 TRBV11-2 TGTGCCAGCAGCTCTCCCAGACAGGGGGCTTACGAGCAGTACTTC CASSSPRQGAYEQYF
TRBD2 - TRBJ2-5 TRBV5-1 TGCGCCAGCAGGTCTAGCGGGGGTCAAGAGACCCAGTACTTC CASRSSGGQETQYF
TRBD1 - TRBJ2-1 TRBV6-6 TGTGCCAGCAGCCCAGGGGGTAATGAGCAGTTCTTC CASSPGGNEQFF
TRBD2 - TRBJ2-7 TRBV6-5 TGTGCCAGCATAAGCGGGGCTTACGAGCAGTACTTC CASISGAYEQYF
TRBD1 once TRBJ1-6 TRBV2 TGTGCCAGCAGCCCGGGACAGAATTCACCCCTCCACTTT CASSPGQNSPLHF
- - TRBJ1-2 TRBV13 TGTGCCAGCAGCTCCGTAACTTGGGGGCCAGACTATGGCTACACCTTC CASSSVTWGPDYGYTF
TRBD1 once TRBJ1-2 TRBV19 TGTGCCAGTAGTCTCCAAGGGACAGTAATCGGCTACACCTTC CASSLQGTVIGYTF
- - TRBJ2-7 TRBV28 TGTGCCAGCAGTCCAGGGGGGTGGGCCGAGCAGTACTTC CASSPGGWAEQYF
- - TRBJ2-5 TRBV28 TGTGCCAGCAGTCCGCGGAGCTCCGTTCTCCAAGAGACCCAGTACTTC CASSPRSSVLQETQYF
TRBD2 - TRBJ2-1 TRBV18 TGTGCCAGCTCCCCCGGGACTAGCGGGATTGAGCAGTTCTTC CASSPGTSGIEQFF
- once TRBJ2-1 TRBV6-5 TGTGCCAGCAGTTACACCGACAGCAATGAGCAGTTCTTC CASSYTDSNEQFF
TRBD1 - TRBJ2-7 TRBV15 TGTGCCACCAGCACCAACCGGGCAGGGGGCACCGAGCAGTACTTC CATSTNRAGGTEQYF
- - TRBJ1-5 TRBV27 TGTGCCAGCAGTCCCCTACAGGTGAGCCGTCCGGCCCAGCATTTT CASSPLQVSRPAQHF
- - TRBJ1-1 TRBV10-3 TGTGCCATCAGTGATGAGGGCCCGAACACTGAAGCTTTCTTT CAISDEGPNTEAFF
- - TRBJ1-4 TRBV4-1 TGCGCCAGCAGCCAGGCGACAGGCTACGCAGAAAAACTGTTTTTT CASSQATGYAEKLFF
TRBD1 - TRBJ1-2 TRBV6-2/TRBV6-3 TGTGCCAGCAGTCAGGGACAGGCGAGCTACACCTTC CASSQGQASYTF
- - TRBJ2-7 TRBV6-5 TGTGCCAGCACCTGGACAGCTTACGAGCAGTACTTC CASTWTAYEQYF
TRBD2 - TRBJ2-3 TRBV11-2 TGTGCCAGCAGCTTTCGTTTCGGGACTAGCGGCACAGATACGCAGTATTTT CASSFRFGTSGTDTQYF
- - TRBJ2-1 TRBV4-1 TGCGCCAGCAGCCAAGCCAGGGGTGGCTACAATGAGCAGTTCTTC CASSQARGGYNEQFF